Described below is a single TCR beta chain sequence and its context. Its antigen is not known. This sample was taken from a study of cytomegalovirus exposure and HLA in healthy donors. Amplification used 60 Vbeta primers and 13 Jbeta primers. Sequenced by immunoSEQ multiplex PCR; TCRdb stores in-frame clones only, minus some. The sample includes about 160,000 clones, around 79% seen only once; the top ten take about 4.5%. The study's findings and limits: One variant, a missense change in DCLRE1C, was linked in a later analysis to TCR beta V- and J-gene trimming. Upon later analysis, TCR association rates were observed to vary by HLA locus, being highest for DRB1 and lowest for HLA-C.

The length of the CDR3 is 16 residues. V was cut by 0 bases and J by 3 bases, with 14 bases left in between. CDR1 and CDR2 (germline): SGHRS, YFSETQ. The V and J genes are TRBV5-1 and TRBJ2-3; the D gene is possibly TRBD2 (5 bases). The source of this sequence is a man between 40 and 49 years old in good health and CMV-seronegative. The sample taken for sequencing was PBMCs. The CDR3 loop is CASSLGARGRTDTQYF. The DNA of the CDR3 is TGCGCCAGCAGCTTGGGGGCTAGAGGGCGGACAGATACGCAGTATTTT.